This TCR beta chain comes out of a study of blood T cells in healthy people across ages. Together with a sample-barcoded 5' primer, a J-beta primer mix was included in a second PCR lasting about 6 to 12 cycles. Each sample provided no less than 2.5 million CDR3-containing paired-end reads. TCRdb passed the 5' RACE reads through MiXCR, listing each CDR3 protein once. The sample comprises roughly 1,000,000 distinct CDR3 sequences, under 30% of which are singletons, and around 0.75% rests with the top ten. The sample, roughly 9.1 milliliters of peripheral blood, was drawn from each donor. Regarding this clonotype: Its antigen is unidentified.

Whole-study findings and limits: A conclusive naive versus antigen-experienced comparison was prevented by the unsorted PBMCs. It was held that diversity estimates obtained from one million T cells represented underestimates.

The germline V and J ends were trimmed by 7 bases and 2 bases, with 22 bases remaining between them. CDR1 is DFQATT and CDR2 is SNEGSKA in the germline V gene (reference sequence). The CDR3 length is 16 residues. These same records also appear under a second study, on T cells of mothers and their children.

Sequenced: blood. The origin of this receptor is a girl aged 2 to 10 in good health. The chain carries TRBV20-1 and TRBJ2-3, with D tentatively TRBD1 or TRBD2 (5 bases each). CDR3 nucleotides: TGCAGTGTCTCAACCCCCAGGGTGAGGGTCACAGATACGCAGTATTTT. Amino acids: CSVSTPRVRVTDTQYF.